The entry below gives a single T cell receptor beta chain sequence along with its context. TCRdb's copy holds only in-frame clones and misses some; the assay was immunoSEQ multiplex PCR. This table holds approximately 100,000 clones, 92% found once. This specimen belongs to a study of T cell changes during pregnancy in multiple sclerosis. CDR3 length equals 17 residues. Trimming removed 3 bases from V and 6 bases from J; junction bases left unmatched: 12. The germline gives CDR1 MNHNS, CDR2 SASEGT. The chain is built from TRBV6-1 and TRBJ2-1; 9 bases fit TRBD2. This material consisted of peripheral blood, taken after pregnancy. The sequence was obtained from a female donor with multiple sclerosis, enrolled in a pregnancy study. In DNA, the CDR3 is TGTGCCAGCAGTGATAATCTCCGGGGGACTAGCCTCAATGAGCAGTTCTTC. Encoded protein: CASSDNLRGTSLNEQFF.